The entry that follows covers one T cell receptor (beta chain) sequence. One end of the junction varies from germline; a read error may be responsible. This sample is part of a study of cytomegalovirus exposure and HLA in healthy donors. Study overall: Among the roughly 400 genotyped donors, approximately 82% were placed in the Caucasian-associated ancestry cluster.

PCR used 60 Vbeta primers and 13 Jbeta primers. Produced via immunoSEQ multiplex PCR; TCRdb's table is partial and in-frame only. The data show tens of thousands of clones, 60% to 85% seen once. The CDR3 covers 16 residues. Germline CDR1 reads SSHAT; CDR2 reads FNYEAQ (reference sequence). This TCR derives from a man aged 35 to 55 in good health and CMV-seronegative. What was sequenced was PBMCs. This rearrangement joins TRBV7-7 to TRBJ2-2; tentative D call: TRBD2 (6 bases). CDR3 sequence: CASSVHLATDTGELFF. The CDR3 nucleotides read TGTGCTAGCAGCGTCCATCTAGCGACGGACACCGGGGAGCTGTTTTTT.